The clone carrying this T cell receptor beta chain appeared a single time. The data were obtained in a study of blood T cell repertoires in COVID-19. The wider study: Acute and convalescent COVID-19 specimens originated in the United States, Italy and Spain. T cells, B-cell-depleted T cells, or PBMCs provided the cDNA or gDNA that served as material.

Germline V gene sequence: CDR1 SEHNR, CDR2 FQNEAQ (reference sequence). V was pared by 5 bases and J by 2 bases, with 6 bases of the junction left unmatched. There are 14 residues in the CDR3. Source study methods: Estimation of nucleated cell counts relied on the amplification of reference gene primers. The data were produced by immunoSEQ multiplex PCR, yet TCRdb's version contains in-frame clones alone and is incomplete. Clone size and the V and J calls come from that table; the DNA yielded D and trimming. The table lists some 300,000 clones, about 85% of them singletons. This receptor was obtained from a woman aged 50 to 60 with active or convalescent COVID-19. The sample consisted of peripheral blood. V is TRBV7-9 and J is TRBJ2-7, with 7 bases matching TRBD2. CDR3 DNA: TGTGCCAGCAGCGATCCTAGCGGTGCCTACGAGCAGTACTTC. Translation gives CASSDPSGAYEQYF.